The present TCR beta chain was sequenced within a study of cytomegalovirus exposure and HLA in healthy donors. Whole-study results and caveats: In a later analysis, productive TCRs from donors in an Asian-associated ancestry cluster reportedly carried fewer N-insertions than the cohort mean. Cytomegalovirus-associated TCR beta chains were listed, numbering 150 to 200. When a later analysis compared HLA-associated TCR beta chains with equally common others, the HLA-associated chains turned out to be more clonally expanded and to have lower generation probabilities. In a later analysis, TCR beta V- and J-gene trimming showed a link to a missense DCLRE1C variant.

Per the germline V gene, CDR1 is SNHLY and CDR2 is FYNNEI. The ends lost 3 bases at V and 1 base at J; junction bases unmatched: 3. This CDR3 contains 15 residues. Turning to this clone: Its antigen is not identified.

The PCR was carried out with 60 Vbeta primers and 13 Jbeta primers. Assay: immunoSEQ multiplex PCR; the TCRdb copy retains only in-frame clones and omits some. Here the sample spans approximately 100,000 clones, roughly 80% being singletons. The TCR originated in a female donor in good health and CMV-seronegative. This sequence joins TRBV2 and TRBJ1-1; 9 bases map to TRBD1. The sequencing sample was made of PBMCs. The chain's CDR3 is CASSERGQGNTEAFF. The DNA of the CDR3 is TGTGCCAGCAGTGAGAGGGGACAGGGGAACACTGAAGCTTTCTTT.